This entry describes one T cell receptor (beta chain). The antigen is undetermined. As to time point: week 11, during vaccination. The investigators gave 300 ug of mutant IDH1 20-mer peptide in each vaccine dose, together with topical imiquimod. CDR3 size: 15 residues. From germline, CDR1 is SEHNR and CDR2 FQNEAQ (reference sequence). Deletions cut 5 bases from V and 4 bases from J, with 17 bases between. These data belong to a study of a mutant IDH1 vaccine in newly diagnosed glioma. The assay was immunoSEQ multiplex PCR, and TCRdb's table has in-frame clones only and misses some. The sample consists of 100,000 to 120,000 clones, roughly 90% of them appearing once.

J is TRBJ1-1 and V is TRBV7-9; TRBD1 might be the D (6 bases). This receptor was identified in a woman in her fifties or sixties with glioma. This sample comprised PBMCs, obtained from a glioma patient whose treatment included an IDH1 peptide vaccine. The CDR3 here is CASSVSGLGATEAFF. In nucleotides, the CDR3 is TGTGCCAGCAGCGTATCAGGACTGGGGGCCACTGAAGCTTTCTTT.